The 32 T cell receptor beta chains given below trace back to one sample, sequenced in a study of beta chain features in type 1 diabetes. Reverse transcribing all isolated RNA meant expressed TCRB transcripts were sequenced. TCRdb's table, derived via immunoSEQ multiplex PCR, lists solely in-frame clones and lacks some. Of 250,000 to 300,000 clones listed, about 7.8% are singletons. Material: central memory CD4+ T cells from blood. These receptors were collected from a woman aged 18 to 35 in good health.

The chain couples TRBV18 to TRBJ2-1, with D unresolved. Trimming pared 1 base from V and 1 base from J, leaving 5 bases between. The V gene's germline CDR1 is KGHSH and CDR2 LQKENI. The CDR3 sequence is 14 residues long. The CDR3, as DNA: TGTGCCAGCTCACCACGGAGTTCCTACAATGAGCAGTTCTTC. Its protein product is CASSPRSSYNEQFF.

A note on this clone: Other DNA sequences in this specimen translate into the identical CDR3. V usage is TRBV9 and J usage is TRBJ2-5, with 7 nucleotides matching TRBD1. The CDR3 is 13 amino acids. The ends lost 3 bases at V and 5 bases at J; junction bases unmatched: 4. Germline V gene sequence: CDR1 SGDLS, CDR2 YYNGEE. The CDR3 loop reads CASSAEQGETQYF. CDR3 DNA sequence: TGTGCCAGCAGCGCCGAACAGGGGGAGACCCAGTACTTC.

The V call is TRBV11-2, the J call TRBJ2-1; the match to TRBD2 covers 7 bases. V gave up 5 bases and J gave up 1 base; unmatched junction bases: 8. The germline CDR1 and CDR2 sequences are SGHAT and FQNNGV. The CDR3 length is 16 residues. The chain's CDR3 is CASSRGGRESYNEQFF. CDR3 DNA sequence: TGTGCCAGCAGCAGGGGTGGGAGGGAGTCCTACAATGAGCAGTTCTTC.

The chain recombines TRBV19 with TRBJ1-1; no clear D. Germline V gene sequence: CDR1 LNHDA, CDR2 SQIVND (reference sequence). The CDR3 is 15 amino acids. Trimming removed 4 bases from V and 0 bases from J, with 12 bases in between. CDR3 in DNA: TGTGCCAGTAGTAGTGGCAGTTGGTTGAACACTGAAGCTTTCTTT. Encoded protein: CASSSGSWLNTEAFF.

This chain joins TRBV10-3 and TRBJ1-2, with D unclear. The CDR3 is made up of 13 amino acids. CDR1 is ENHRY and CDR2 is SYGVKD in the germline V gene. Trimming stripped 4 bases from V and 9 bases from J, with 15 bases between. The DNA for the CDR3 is TGTGCCATCAGTGTGGACGAAAACGGTCGCTACACCTTC. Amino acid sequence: CAISVDENGRYTF.

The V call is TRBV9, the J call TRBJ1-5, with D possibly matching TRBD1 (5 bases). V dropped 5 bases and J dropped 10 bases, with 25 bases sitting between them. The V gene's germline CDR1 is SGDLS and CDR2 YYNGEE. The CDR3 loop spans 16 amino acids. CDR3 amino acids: CASSPDSFPGQGPQHF. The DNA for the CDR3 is TGTGCCAGCAGTCCCGACAGCTTCCCCGGCCAGGGTCCCCAGCATTTT.

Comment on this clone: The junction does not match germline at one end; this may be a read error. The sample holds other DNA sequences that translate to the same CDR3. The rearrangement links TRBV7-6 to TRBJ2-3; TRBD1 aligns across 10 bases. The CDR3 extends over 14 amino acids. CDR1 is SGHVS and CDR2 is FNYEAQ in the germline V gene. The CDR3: CASSGTGDEDTQYF. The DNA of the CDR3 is TGCGCCAGCAGCGGGACAGGGGATGAAGATACGCAGTATTTT.

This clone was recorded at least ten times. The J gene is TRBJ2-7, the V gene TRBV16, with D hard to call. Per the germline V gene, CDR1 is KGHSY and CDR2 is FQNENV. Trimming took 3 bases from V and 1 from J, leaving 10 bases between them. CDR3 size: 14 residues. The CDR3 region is CASSHMRRSYEQYF. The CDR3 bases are TGTGCCAGCAGCCATATGCGCCGGTCCTACGAGCAGTACTTC.

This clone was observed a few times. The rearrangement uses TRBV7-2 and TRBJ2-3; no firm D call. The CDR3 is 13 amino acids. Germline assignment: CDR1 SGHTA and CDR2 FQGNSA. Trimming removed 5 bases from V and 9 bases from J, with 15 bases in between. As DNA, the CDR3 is TGTGCCAGCAGCCGGAGTGTGGCGGAGACGCAGTATTTT. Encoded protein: CASSRSVAETQYF.

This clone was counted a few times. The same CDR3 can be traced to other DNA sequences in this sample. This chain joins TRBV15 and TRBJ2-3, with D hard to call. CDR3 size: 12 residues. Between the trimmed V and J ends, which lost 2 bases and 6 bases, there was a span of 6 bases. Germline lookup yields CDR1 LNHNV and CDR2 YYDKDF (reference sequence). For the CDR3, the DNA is TGTGCCACCAGCAGACCCAGGGATACGCAGTATTTT. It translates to CATSRPRDTQYF.

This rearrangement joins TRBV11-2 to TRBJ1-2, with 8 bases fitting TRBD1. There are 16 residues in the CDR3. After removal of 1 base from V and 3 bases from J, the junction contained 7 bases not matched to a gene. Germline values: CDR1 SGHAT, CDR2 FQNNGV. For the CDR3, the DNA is TGTGCCAGCAGCTTAGCTGGGACAGGTAGTTACTATGGCTACACCTTC. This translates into CASSLAGTGSYYGYTF.

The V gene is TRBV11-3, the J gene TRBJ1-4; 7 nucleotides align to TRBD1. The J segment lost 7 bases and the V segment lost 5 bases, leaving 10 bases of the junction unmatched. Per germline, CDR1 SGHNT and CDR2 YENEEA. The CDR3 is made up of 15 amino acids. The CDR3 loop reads CASSRRGGIGEKLFF. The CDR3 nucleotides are TGTGCCAGCAGCCGCAGGGGGGGAATCGGTGAAAAACTGTTTTTT.

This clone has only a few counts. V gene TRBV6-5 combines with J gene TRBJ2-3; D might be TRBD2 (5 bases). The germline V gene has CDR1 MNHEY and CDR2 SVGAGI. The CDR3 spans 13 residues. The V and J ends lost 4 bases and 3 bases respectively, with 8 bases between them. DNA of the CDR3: TGTGCCAGCAGTTCCCCGGGGACAGATACGCAGTATTTT. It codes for CASSSPGTDTQYF.

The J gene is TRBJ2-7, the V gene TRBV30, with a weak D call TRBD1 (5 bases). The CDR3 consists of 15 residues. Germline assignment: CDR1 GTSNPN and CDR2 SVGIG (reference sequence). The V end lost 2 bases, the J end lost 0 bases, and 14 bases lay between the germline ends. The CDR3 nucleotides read TGTGCCTGGAGTTGGGGCCTCAATCTCTCCTACGAGCAGTACGTC. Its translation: CAWSWGLNLSYEQYV.

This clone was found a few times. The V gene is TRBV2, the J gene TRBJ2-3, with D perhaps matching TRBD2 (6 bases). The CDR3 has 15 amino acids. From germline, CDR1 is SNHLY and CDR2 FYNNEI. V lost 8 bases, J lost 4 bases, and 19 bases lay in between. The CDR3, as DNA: TGTGCCAGCCAAACGTGGGGGACTGGGGCAGATACGCAGTATTTT. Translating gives CASQTWGTGADTQYF.

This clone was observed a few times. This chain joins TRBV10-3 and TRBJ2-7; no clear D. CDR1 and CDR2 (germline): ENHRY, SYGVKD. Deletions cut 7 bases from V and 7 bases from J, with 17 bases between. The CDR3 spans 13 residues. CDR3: CAIKSPSLGEQYF. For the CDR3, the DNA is TGTGCCATCAAGAGCCCCTCCCTTGGGGAGCAGTACTTC.

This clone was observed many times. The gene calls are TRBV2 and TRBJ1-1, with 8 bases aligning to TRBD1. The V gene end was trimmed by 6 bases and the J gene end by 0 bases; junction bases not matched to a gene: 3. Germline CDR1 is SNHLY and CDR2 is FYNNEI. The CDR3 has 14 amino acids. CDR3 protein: CASRLGQVNTEAFF. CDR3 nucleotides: TGTGCCAGCAGATTGGGACAGGTGAACACTGAAGCTTTCTTT. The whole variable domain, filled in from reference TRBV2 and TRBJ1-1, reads EPEVTQTPSHQVTQMGQEVILRCVPISNHLYFYWYRQILGQKVEFLVSFYNNEISEKSEIFDDQFSVERPDGSNFTLKIRSTKLEDSAMYFCASRLGQVNTEAFFGQGTRLTVV.

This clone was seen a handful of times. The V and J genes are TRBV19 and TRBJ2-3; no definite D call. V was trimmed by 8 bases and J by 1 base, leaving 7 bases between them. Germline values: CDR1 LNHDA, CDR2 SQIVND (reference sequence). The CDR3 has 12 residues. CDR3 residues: CASAPGTDTQYF. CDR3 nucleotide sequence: TGTGCCAGTGCCCCCGGCACAGATACGCAGTATTTT.

The CDR3 is CASSQGVGQETQYF. In DNA, the CDR3 is TGTGCCAGCAGCCAGGGGGTAGGGCAAGAGACCCAGTACTTC. V and J are TRBV11-3 and TRBJ2-5, with 7 bases lining up with TRBD1. V shed 5 bases, J shed 2 bases, and the junction held 5 bases outside the gene matches. Germline values: CDR1 SGHNT, CDR2 YENEEA. This CDR3 is 14 amino acids long. The whole variable domain, remainder taken from reference TRBV11-3 and TRBJ2-5, is EAGVVQSPRYKIIEKKQPVAFWCNPISGHNTLYWYLQNLGQGPELLIRYENEEAVDDSQLPKDRFSAERLKGVDSTLKIQPAELGDSAVYLCASSQGVGQETQYFGPGTRLLVL.

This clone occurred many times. For the CDR3, the DNA is TGTGCCAGCAGCCATAAGCGGGGCACCTACGAGCAGTACTTC. Its protein product is CASSHKRGTYEQYF. The J gene is TRBJ2-7, the V gene TRBV14; 7 positions match TRBD2. V shed 3 bases, J shed 2 bases, and the junction held 4 bases outside the gene matches. The germline V gene encodes CDR1 SGHDN and CDR2 FVKESK. The CDR3 runs to 14 residues.

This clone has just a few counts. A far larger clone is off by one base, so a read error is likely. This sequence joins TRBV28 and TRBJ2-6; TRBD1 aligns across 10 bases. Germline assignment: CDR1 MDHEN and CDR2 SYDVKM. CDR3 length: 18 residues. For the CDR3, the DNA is TGTGCCCGCAGAAGGGCCGGACAGGGGGTTTCTGGGGCCAACGTCCTGACTTTC. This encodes CARRRAGQGVSGANVLTF. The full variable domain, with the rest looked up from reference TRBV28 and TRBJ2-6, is DVKVTQSSRYLVKRTGEKVFLECVQDMDHENMFWYRQDPGLGLRLIYFSYDVKMKEKGDIPEGYSVSREKKERFSLILESASTNQTSMYLCARRRAGQGVSGANVLTFGAGSRLTVL.

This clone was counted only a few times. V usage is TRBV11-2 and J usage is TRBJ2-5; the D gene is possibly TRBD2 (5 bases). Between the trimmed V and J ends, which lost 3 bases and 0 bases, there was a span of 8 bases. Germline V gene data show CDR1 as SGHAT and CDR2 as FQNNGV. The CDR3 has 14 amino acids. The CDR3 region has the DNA TGTGCCAGCAGCTTTGGAGGCTACCAAGAGACCCAGTACTTC. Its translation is CASSFGGYQETQYF.

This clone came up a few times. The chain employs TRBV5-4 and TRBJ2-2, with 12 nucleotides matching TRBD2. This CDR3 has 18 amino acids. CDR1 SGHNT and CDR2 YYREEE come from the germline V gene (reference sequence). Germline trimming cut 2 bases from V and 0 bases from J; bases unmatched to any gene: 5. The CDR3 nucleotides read TGTGCCAGCAGCTTACCGGGACTAGCGGGCGCGAACACCGGGGAGCTGTTTTTT. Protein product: CASSLPGLAGANTGELFF.

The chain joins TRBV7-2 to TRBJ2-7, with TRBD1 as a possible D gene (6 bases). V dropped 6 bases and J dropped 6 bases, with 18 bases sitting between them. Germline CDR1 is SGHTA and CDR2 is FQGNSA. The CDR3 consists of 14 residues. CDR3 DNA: TGTGCCAGCAGTCCCCAGGGGCCTTGGGGCGAGCAGTACTTC. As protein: CASSPQGPWGEQYF.

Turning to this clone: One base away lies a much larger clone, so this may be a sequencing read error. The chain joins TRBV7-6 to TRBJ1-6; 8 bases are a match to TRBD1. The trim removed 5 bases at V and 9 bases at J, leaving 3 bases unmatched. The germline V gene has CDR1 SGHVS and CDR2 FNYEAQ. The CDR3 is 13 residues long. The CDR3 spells CASSNTGGSPLHF. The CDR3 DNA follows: TGTGCCAGCAGCAACACAGGGGGTTCACCCCTCCACTTT. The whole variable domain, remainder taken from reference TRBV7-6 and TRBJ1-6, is GAGVSQSPRYKVTKRGQDVALRCDPISGHVSLYWYRQALGQGPEFLTYFNYEAQQDKSGLPNDRFSAERPEGSISTLTIQRTEQRDSAMYRCASSNTGGSPLHFGNGTRLTVT.

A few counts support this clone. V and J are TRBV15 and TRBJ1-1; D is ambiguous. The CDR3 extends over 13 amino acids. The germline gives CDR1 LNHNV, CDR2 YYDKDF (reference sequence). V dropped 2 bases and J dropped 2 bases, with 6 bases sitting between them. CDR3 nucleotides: TGTGCCACCAGCAGACAGACTAACACTGAAGCTTTCTTT. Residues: CATSRQTNTEAFF.

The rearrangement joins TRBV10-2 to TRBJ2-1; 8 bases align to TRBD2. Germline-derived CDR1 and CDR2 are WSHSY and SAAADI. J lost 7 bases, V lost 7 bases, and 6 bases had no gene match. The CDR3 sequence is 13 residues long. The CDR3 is CASTITGGNEQFF. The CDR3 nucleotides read TGCGCCAGCACTATAACGGGAGGGAATGAGCAGTTCTTC.

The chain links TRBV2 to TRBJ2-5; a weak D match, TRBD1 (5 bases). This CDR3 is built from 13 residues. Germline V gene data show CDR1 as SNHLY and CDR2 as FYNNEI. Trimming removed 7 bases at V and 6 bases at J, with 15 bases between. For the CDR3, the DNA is TGTGCCAGCACCGGAGACAGTTTTCAGACCCAGTACTTC. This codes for CASTGDSFQTQYF.

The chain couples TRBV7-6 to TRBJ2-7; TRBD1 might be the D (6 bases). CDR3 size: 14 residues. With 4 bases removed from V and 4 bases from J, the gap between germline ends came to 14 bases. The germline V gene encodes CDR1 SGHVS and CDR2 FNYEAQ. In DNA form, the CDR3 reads TGTGCCAGCAGCTCAACTGGACAGCCATACGAGCAGTACTTC. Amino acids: CASSSTGQPYEQYF. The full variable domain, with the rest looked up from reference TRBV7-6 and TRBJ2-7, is GAGVSQSPRYKVTKRGQDVALRCDPISGHVSLYWYRQALGQGPEFLTYFNYEAQQDKSGLPNDRFSAERPEGSISTLTIQRTEQRDSAMYRCASSSTGQPYEQYFGPGTRLTVT.

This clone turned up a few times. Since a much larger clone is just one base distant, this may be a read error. The CDR3 DNA sequence: TGTACCAGCAGCCAAGGAGGGACTAGCGGGAGCTTCTACAATGAGCAGTTCTTC. The encoded protein is CTSSQGGTSGSFYNEQFF. This chain joins TRBV14 and TRBJ2-1; the match to TRBD2 covers 14 bases. Germline-derived CDR1 and CDR2 are SGHDN and FVKESK. The CDR3 is made up of 18 amino acids.

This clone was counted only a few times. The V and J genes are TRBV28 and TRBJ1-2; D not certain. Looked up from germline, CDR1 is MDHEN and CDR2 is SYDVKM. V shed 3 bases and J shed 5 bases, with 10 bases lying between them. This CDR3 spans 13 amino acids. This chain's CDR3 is CASSLSGPYGYTF. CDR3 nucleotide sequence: TGTGCCAGCAGTTTGTCCGGCCCATATGGCTACACCTTC.

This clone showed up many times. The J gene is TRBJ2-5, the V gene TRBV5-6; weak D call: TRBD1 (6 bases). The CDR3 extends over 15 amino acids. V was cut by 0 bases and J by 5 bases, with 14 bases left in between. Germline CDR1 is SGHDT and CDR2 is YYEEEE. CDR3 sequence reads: CASSLGGPGRETQYF. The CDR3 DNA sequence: TGTGCCAGCAGCTTGGGGGGGCCGGGTAGGGAGACCCAGTACTTC. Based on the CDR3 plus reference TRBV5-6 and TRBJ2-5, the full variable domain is DAGVTQSPTHLIKTRGQQVTLRCSPKSGHDTVSWYQQALGQGPQFIFQYYEEEERQRGNFPDRFSGHQFPNYSSELNVNALLLGDSALYLCASSLGGPGRETQYFGPGTRLLVL.